These 27 T cell receptor beta chains originate from one sample sequenced in a study of vaccination and CD4 T cells after COVID-19. Their cognate antigens are unknown. Treatment noted: roughly 10-day PBMC culture with coronavirus spike peptide pools or control peptides (ViraFEST assay). Oncomine TCR Beta short-read sequencing was applied to DNA from cultured CD4+ T cells. TCRdb passed the PCR reads through MiXCR, listing each CDR3 protein once. The sample holds about 14,000 distinct CDR3 sequences, approximately 60% seen once. The sequenced material came from CD4+ T cells from blood, cultured in vitro. These receptors were collected from a human donor who had recovered from COVID-19.

This clonotype was seen a handful of times. The CDR3 loop reads CSAPEGVGEKLFF. CDR3 in DNA: TGCAGTGCTCCCGAGGGTGTAGGGGAAAAACTGTTTTTT. This rearrangement joins TRBV20-1 to TRBJ1-4; no clear D gene. The length of the CDR3 is 13 residues. The V end was cut by 5 bases, the J end by 8 bases, with 15 bases between. Germline-derived CDR1 and CDR2 are DFQATT and SNEGSKA (reference sequence).

The CDR3 reads CASSLMGIGDSPLHF. Here the CDR3 DNA reads TGTGCCAGCAGCTTAATGGGAATTGGTGATTCACCCCTCCACTTT. V usage is TRBV7-9 and J usage is TRBJ1-6, with D unclear. This CDR3 is 15 amino acids long. The germline gives CDR1 SEHNR, CDR2 FQNEAQ (reference sequence). Trimming took off 2 bases at V and 8 bases at J, with 13 bases between the two ends.

CDR3 loop: CASSRGTLEQYF. CDR3 DNA sequence: TGTGCCAGCAGCCGGGGGACACTCGAGCAGTACTTC. The V call is TRBV7-9, the J call TRBJ2-7, with D perhaps TRBD1 or TRBD2 (6 bases each). The CDR3 consists of 12 residues. Trimming cost V 5 bases and J 6 bases, with 11 bases left between them. The germline gives CDR1 SEHNR, CDR2 FQNEAQ (reference sequence).

This clonotype was seen more than once but under ten times. This chain uses TRBV20-1 with TRBJ1-5; D remains ambiguous. Germline V gene lookup returns CDR1 DFQATT and CDR2 SNEGSKA (reference sequence). Trimming pared 8 bases from V and 6 bases from J, leaving 5 bases between. This CDR3 region has 9 residues. CDR3 region: CSQIQPQHF. The CDR3 nucleotides are TGCAGTCAAATTCAGCCCCAGCATTTT.

The chain combines TRBV28 with TRBJ1-5, with D perhaps TRBD1 (6 bases). CDR3 length: 14 amino acids. V dropped 8 bases and J dropped 1 base, with 12 bases sitting between them. The V gene's germline CDR1 is MDHEN and CDR2 SYDVKM. As DNA, the CDR3 is TGTGCCAGCGATGGGGGGGCGAGCAATCAGCCCCAGCATTTT. Translated: CASDGGASNQPQHF.

This clonotype has just one count. The chain carries TRBV25-1 and TRBJ2-7; 8 nucleotides match TRBD2. Looked up from germline, CDR1 is MGHDK and CDR2 is SYGVNS. The junction had 10 bases not matched to a gene; V was cut back by 4 bases and J by 5 bases. The CDR3 consists of 15 residues. The CDR3 loop reads CASSAPGRAFDEQYF. CDR3 DNA: TGTGCCAGCAGTGCCCCCGGGAGGGCCTTCGACGAGCAGTACTTC.

This clonotype appeared a few times. V and J are TRBV7-8 and TRBJ2-7; D might be TRBD2 (5 bases). Germline V CDR1 and CDR2: SGHVS, FQNEAQ. This CDR3 comprises 13 residues. V was pared by 2 bases and J by 3 bases, with 8 bases between. DNA for the CDR3: TGTGCCAGCAGCTTACCTAGCCGCTACGAGCAGTACTTC. Protein sequence: CASSLPSRYEQYF. Complete variable domain (other parts from reference TRBV7-8 and TRBJ2-7): GAGVSQSPRYKVAKRGQDVALRCDPISGHVSLFWYQQALGQGPEFLTYFQNEAQLDKSGLPSDRFFAERPEGSVSTLKIQRTQQEDSAVYLCASSLPSRYEQYFGPGTRLTVT.

This clonotype has only one observation. The chain is built from TRBV4-1 and TRBJ1-2; 10 bases are a match to TRBD1. Germline trimming cut 4 bases from V and 4 bases from J; bases unmatched to any gene: 9. CDR1 is MGHRA, CDR2 YSYEKL, per germline. The CDR3 spans 16 residues. This CDR3 is CASSRPGQGGSYGYTF. Written as DNA, the CDR3 is TGCGCCAGCAGCCGGCCCGGACAGGGGGGGAGCTATGGCTACACCTTC.

For the CDR3, the DNA is TGTGCCAGCAGGGACAACTATGGCTACACCTTC. Its translation is CASRDNYGYTF. The chain carries TRBV27 and TRBJ1-2; D not resolved. Trimming shortened V by 6 bases and J by 2 bases, and 4 bases separated the two germline ends. Germline CDR1 MNHEY, CDR2 SMNVEV (reference sequence). CDR3 length: 11 residues.

CDR3 nucleotide sequence: TGTGCCAGTAGTAGTGGGCTAGGGCGATTGGATACGCAGTATTTT. Translated, it gives CASSSGLGRLDTQYF. This rearrangement joins TRBV19 to TRBJ2-3; D is unresolved. Germline V gene lookup returns CDR1 LNHDA and CDR2 SQIVND (reference sequence). V lost 4 bases, J lost 6 bases, and 17 bases lay in between. The CDR3 extends over 15 amino acids.

This clonotype was found once. The chain is built from TRBV6-1 and TRBJ2-7; TRBD1 might be the D (6 bases). In germline, CDR1 is MNHNS, CDR2 SASEGT. The CDR3 extends over 13 amino acids. V was clipped by 6 bases and J by 1 base, with 10 bases between them. Written as DNA, the CDR3 is TGTGCCAGCAGAAGGACAGCTTCCTACGAGCAGTACTTC. Encoded protein: CASRRTASYEQYF.

V gene TRBV10-3 combines with J gene TRBJ2-5, with 7 bases matching TRBD1. Germline V gene sequence: CDR1 ENHRY, CDR2 SYGVKD. Trimming removed 2 bases from V and 2 bases from J; junction bases left unmatched: 8. The CDR3 loop spans 16 amino acids. The CDR3 reads CAISEIGTVLQETQYF. For the CDR3, the DNA is TGTGCCATCAGTGAGATTGGGACAGTTCTTCAAGAGACCCAGTACTTC.

This clonotype was picked up a small number of times. The chain recombines TRBV5-8 with TRBJ1-5, with unresolved D. The V gene's germline CDR1 is SGHTS and CDR2 YDEGEE. This CDR3 spans 14 amino acids. Trimming removed 4 bases at V and 2 bases at J, with 10 bases between. The DNA of the CDR3 is TGTGCCAGCAGCACCGGGTCCCGCAATCAGCCCCAGCATTTT. Translated: CASSTGSRNQPQHF.

V and J are TRBV6-1 and TRBJ1-5; D is unclear. Germline V CDR1 and CDR2: MNHNS, SASEGT. The CDR3 length is 12 residues. V lost 3 bases to trimming and J lost 5 bases, with 5 bases between them. CDR3 in amino acids: CASSEGYQPQHF. CDR3 nucleotide sequence: TGTGCCAGCAGTGAGGGATATCAGCCCCAGCATTTT.

The chain links TRBV20-1 to TRBJ2-7; 7 positions match TRBD2. The length of the CDR3 is 13 residues. From germline, CDR1 is DFQATT and CDR2 SNEGSKA (reference sequence). V was pared by 2 bases and J by 3 bases, with 4 bases of the junction left unmatched. In DNA, the CDR3 is TGCAGTGCTAGAAGGGACTACTACTACGAGCAGTACTTC. Its translation: CSARRDYYYEQYF.

The chain carries TRBV28 and TRBJ1-2; tentative D call: TRBD1 (6 bases). Germline lookup yields CDR1 MDHEN and CDR2 SYDVKM. The CDR3 sequence is 13 residues long. V was pared by 3 bases and J by 4 bases, with 9 bases between. The CDR3 coding sequence is TGTGCCAGCAGTTTCACAGGGCCCTATGGCTACACCTTC. This translates into CASSFTGPYGYTF.

A few counts support this clonotype. This rearrangement joins TRBV19 to TRBJ1-5; D is possibly TRBD1 (6 bases). V was clipped by 6 bases and J by 0 bases, with 12 bases between them. Germline V gene sequence: CDR1 LNHDA, CDR2 SQIVND (reference sequence). This CDR3 spans 15 amino acids. As DNA, the CDR3 is TGTGCCAGTAGGGTGACAGGTTATAGCAATCAGCCCCAGCATTTT. This translates into CASRVTGYSNQPQHF. Looking up the rest from reference TRBV19 and TRBJ1-5 gives the full variable domain: DGGITQSPKYLFRKEGQNVTLSCEQNLNHDAMYWYRQDPGQGLRLIYYSQIVNDFQKGDIAEGYSVSREKKESFPLTVTSAQKNPTAFYLCASRVTGYSNQPQHFGDGTRLSIL.

The CDR3 here is CSARDSRGLAFNEQFF. CDR3 nucleotides: TGCAGTGCTAGAGATAGTCGGGGACTAGCGTTCAATGAGCAGTTCTTC. This chain links TRBV20-1 with TRBJ2-1; 10 bases agree with TRBD2. The V gene's germline CDR1 is DFQATT and CDR2 SNEGSKA (reference sequence). Trimming took 0 bases from V and 6 from J; bases not matched to a gene: 8. This CDR3 contains 16 residues.

The genes are TRBV24-1 and TRBJ2-3; 7 bases line up with TRBD1. The CDR3 is 16 amino acids. With V trimmed by 2 bases and J by 5 bases, 9 bases remained unmatched. Germline-derived CDR1 and CDR2 are KGHDR and SFDVKD. For the CDR3, the DNA is TGTGCCACCAGTGATTCCAGGGGGTTGTCCGGAGATACGCAGTATTTT. As protein: CATSDSRGLSGDTQYF.

This clonotype was picked up a small number of times. The rearrangement links TRBV7-9 to TRBJ2-5, with TRBD2 identical over 15 bases. The CDR3 loop spans 17 amino acids. CDR1 is SEHNR, CDR2 FQNEAQ, per germline (reference sequence). V lost 5 bases, J lost 4 bases, and 8 bases stayed unmatched. CDR3 sequence reads: CASSPGTSGRIRETQYF. CDR3 nucleotides: TGTGCCAGCAGCCCCGGGACTAGCGGGAGGATCAGAGAGACCCAGTACTTC.

This clonotype was found a few times. The chain has TRBV20-1 and TRBJ1-5; D is possibly TRBD1 (5 bases). There are 15 residues in the CDR3. Germline CDR1 and CDR2: DFQATT and SNEGSKA (reference sequence). V lost 6 bases, J lost 7 bases, and 22 bases lay in between. The CDR3 sequence: CSALFRGAIQQPQHF. CDR3 DNA: TGCAGTGCGCTTTTCCGAGGGGCGATCCAGCAGCCCCAGCATTTT.

This clonotype was detected a few times. J is TRBJ1-1 and V is TRBV6-1; D is uncertain. This CDR3 spans 13 amino acids. The V gene lost 10 bases and the J gene lost 0 bases, with 12 bases spanning the gap. Germline lookup yields CDR1 MNHNS and CDR2 SASEGT. The CDR3 protein is CATSVSVNTEAFF. DNA for the CDR3: TGTGCCACCTCAGTTTCCGTGAACACTGAAGCTTTCTTT.

V and J are TRBV20-1 and TRBJ2-5; weak D call: TRBD1 (5 bases). Trimming cost V 5 bases and J 2 bases, with 9 bases left between them. CDR3 length: 12 amino acids. Germline V gene data show CDR1 as DFQATT and CDR2 as SNEGSKA (reference sequence). CDR3 sequence (DNA): TGCAGTGCTGTTGGGGCGCAAGAGACCCAGTACTTC. Residues: CSAVGAQETQYF.

The chain couples TRBV9 to TRBJ1-2, with unresolved D. CDR1 SGDLS and CDR2 YYNGEE come from the germline V gene. The CDR3 has 13 amino acids. Trimming took 2 bases from V and 0 from J, leaving 5 bases between them. CDR3 amino acids: CASSVDANYGYTF. DNA of the CDR3: TGTGCCAGCAGCGTCGACGCTAACTATGGCTACACCTTC.

V and J are TRBV24-1 and TRBJ1-6; 9 positions agree with TRBD1. The CDR3 is 17 residues long. Per germline, CDR1 KGHDR and CDR2 SFDVKD. With 0 bases clipped from V and 6 bases from J, the junction kept 5 bases outside the gene matches. Here the CDR3 DNA reads TGTGCCACCAGTGATTTGTATCGGGACAGGGCTAATTCACCCCTCCACTTT. It codes for CATSDLYRDRANSPLHF.

CDR3 bases: TGCAGTGCTAGCCCCTCGAACACTGAAGCTTTCTTT. It is translated as CSASPSNTEAFF. The chain links TRBV20-1 to TRBJ1-1; D ambiguous. Germline V lookup: CDR1 DFQATT, CDR2 SNEGSKA (reference sequence). This CDR3 comprises 12 residues. Deletions cut 3 bases from V and 1 base from J, with 6 bases between.

This clonotype was counted once. The chain is built from TRBV9 and TRBJ1-2; the match to TRBD1 covers 8 bases. The V gene's germline CDR1 is SGDLS and CDR2 YYNGEE. Trimming removed 4 bases from V and 1 base from J; junction bases left unmatched: 6. This CDR3 comprises 15 residues. The CDR3 sequence: CASSSGRGLNYGYTF. In nucleotides, the CDR3 is TGTGCCAGCAGCTCGGGCAGGGGGCTTAACTATGGCTACACCTTC.